The T cell receptor beta chain under discussion was sequenced for a study of identical twins. Template switching supplied a universal primer site; unique molecular identifiers were carried on the cDNA. From the 5' RACE reads, TCRdb called clonotypes with MiXCR, one entry per CDR3 protein. The sample holds 250,000 to 350,000 distinct CDR3 sequences, 8.5% to 9.5% seen once. Germline loops: CDR1 GTSNPN, CDR2 SVGIG (reference sequence). There are 14 residues in the CDR3. V was clipped by 4 bases and J by 4 bases, with 15 bases between them. This clonotype has a handful of counts. These records were also assigned to another study, of yellow fever vaccine responses in identical twins. That source notes: A vaccine T cell response that seemed partly convergent and partly personalized was reported in twins.

The origin of this receptor is a woman aged 18-29 years in good health. Source material: CD8+ T cells sorted from blood. The V and J genes are TRBV30 and TRBJ2-3, with D perhaps TRBD1 (5 bases). Written as DNA, the CDR3 is TGTGCCTGGATCCTCGAGACAGAGGCAGATACGCAGTATTTT. It codes for CAWILETEADTQYF.